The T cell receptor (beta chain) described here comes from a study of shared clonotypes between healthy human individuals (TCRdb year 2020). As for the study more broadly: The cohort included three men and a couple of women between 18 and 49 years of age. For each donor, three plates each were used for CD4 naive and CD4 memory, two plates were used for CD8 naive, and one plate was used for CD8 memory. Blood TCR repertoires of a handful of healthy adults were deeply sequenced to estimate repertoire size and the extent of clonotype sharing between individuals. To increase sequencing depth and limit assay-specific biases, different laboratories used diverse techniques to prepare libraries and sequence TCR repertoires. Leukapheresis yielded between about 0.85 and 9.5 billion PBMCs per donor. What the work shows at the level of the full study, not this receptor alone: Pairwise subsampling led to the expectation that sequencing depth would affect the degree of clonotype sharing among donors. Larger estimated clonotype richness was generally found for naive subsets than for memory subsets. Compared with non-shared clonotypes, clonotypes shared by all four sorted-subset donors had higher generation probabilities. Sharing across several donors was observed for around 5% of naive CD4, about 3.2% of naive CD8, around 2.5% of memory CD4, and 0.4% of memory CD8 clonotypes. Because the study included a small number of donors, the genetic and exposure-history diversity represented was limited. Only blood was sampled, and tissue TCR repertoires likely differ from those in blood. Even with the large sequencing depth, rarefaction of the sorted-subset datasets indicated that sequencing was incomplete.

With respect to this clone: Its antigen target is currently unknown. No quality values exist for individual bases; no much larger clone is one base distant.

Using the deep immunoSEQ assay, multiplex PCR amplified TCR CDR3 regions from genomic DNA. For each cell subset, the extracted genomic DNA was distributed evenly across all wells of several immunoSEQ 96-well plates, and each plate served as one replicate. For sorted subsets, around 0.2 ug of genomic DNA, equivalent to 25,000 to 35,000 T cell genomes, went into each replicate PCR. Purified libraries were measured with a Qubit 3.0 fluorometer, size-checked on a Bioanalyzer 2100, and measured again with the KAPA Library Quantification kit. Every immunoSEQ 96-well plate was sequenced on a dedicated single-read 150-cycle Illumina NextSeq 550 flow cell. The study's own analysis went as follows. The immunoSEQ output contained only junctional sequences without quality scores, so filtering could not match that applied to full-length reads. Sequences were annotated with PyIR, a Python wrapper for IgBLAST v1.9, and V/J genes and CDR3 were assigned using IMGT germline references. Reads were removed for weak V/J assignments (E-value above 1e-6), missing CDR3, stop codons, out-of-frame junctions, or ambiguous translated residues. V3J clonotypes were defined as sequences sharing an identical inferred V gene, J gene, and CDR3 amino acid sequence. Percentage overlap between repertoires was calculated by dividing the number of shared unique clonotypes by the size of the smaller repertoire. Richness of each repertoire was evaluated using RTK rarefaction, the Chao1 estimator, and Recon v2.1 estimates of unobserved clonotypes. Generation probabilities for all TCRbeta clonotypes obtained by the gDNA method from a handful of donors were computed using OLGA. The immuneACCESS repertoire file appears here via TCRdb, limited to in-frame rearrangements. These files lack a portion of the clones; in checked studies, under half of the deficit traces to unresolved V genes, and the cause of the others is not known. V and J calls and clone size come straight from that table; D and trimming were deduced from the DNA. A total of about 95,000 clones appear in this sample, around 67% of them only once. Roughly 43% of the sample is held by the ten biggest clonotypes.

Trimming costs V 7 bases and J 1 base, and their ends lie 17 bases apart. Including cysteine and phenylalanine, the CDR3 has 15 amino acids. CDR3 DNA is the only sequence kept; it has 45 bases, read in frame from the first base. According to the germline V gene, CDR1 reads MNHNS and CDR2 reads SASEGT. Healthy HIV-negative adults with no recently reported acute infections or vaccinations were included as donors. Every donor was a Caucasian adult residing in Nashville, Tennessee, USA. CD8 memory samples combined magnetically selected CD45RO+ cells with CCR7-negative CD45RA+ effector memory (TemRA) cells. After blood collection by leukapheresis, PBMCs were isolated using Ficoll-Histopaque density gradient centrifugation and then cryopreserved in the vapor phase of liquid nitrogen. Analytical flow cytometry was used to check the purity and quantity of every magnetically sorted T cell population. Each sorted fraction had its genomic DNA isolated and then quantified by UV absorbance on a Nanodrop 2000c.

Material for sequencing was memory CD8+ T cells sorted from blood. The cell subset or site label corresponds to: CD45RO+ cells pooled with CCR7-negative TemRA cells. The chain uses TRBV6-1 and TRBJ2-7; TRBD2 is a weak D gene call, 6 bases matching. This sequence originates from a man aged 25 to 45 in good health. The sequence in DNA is TGTGCCAGCACCGTTATCCGGGACTCATCCTACGAGCAGTACTTC. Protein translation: CASTVIRDSSYEQYF.